One sample yielded the 13 T cell receptor beta chains listed below, sequenced in a study of graft-versus-host responses after intestinal transplantation. Antigens for these TCRs are unknown. The method was immunoSEQ multiplex PCR; TCRdb's version includes in-frame clones alone and lacks a portion of them. The repertoire includes fewer than 90,000 clones, 85% to 95% of them detected once, and over 0.15% sits in the top ten. This specimen was unstimulated CD4+ T cells sorted from spleen or lymph node cells, taken before transplant. The source of these receptors is a human donor who was the organ donor for an intestinal transplant.

The rearrangement uses TRBV6-1 and TRBJ1-2; TRBD1 agrees at 9 bases. Per germline, CDR1 MNHNS and CDR2 SASEGT. The CDR3 is 14 amino acids. V lost 3 bases and J lost 8; bases outside the gene matches: 7. The CDR3 sequence: CASSEPGQGWGYTF. CDR3 DNA sequence: TGTGCCAGCAGTGAGCCGGGACAGGGATGGGGCTACACCTTC.

This sequence joins TRBV7-2 and TRBJ2-1; 10 bases fit TRBD1. V shed 7 bases and J 6 bases; nucleotides not matched to a gene: 12. Germline lookup yields CDR1 SGHTA and CDR2 FQGNSA. The CDR3 contains 16 residues. CDR3 in DNA: TGTGCCAGCATCCCATTTATGGACAGGGGGGCCAATGAGCAGTTCTTC. Translated, it gives CASIPFMDRGANEQFF.

The gene calls are TRBV7-3 and TRBJ1-2; TRBD1 matches 7 bases. With 5 bases clipped from V and 1 base from J, the junction kept 7 bases outside the gene matches. This CDR3 is 15 amino acids long. The germline V gene has CDR1 SGHTA and CDR2 FQGTGA. The CDR3 spells CASSLGYRGNYGYTF. The CDR3 DNA follows: TGTGCCAGCAGCCTCGGATACAGGGGTAACTATGGCTACACCTTC.

The chain links TRBV7-2 to TRBJ2-1, with D perhaps TRBD2 (5 bases). The V end was cut by 1 base, the J end by 9 bases, with 10 bases between. This CDR3 has 13 amino acids. CDR1 is SGHTA and CDR2 is FQGNSA in the germline V gene. This chain's CDR3 is CASSLVSGVEQFF. In DNA, the CDR3 is TGTGCCAGCAGCTTAGTAAGCGGCGTTGAGCAGTTCTTC.

This chain links TRBV14 with TRBJ2-7; D possibly corresponds to TRBD1 (5 bases). The length of the CDR3 is 12 residues. CDR1 SGHDN and CDR2 FVKESK come from the germline V gene. V gave up 0 bases and J gave up 12 bases, with 12 bases separating them. In DNA, the CDR3 is TGTGCCAGCAGCCAAGATGCAGGGCGTACGTACTTC. Amino acids: CASSQDAGRTYF. Filled out from reference TRBV14 and TRBJ2-7, the complete variable domain reads EAGVTQFPSHSVIEKGQTVTLRCDPISGHDNLYWYRRVMGKEIKFLLHFVKESKQDESGMPNNRFLAERTGGTYSTLKVQPAELEDSGVYFCASSQDAGRTYFGPGTRLTVT.

The V call is TRBV9, the J call TRBJ2-3; 13 positions agree with TRBD2. This CDR3 contains 16 residues. With V trimmed by 3 bases and J by 2 bases, 3 bases remained unmatched. Germline lookup yields CDR1 SGDLS and CDR2 YYNGEE. The CDR3 region is CASSAGLAGVTDTQYF. The CDR3 DNA follows: TGTGCCAGCAGCGCAGGACTAGCGGGGGTCACAGATACGCAGTATTTT.

Written as DNA, the CDR3 is TGTGCCAGCAGGAGCGGGGGGGCCCCCTACGAGCAGTACTTC. This gives the protein CASRSGGAPYEQYF. This chain connects TRBV9 to TRBJ2-7, with 10 bases aligning to TRBD2. V lost 5 bases, J lost 2 bases, and 4 bases stayed unmatched. Germline V gene lookup returns CDR1 SGDLS and CDR2 YYNGEE. This CDR3 spans 14 amino acids.

The rearrangement joins TRBV6-1 to TRBJ1-5; the D is unclear. The germline CDR1 and CDR2 sequences are MNHNS and SASEGT. Trimming pared 7 bases from V and 2 bases from J, leaving 12 bases between. The CDR3 spans 14 residues. CDR3 DNA: TGTGCCAGCAACGAGATTGGCGGCAATCAGCCCCAGCATTTT. Amino acids: CASNEIGGNQPQHF.

This clone came up once. The chain employs TRBV29-1 and TRBJ2-7, with 8 bases identical to TRBD1. V was pared by 7 bases and J by 0 bases, with 8 bases of the junction left unmatched. The germline gives CDR1 SQVTM, CDR2 ANQGSEA. The CDR3 covers 14 residues. The CDR3 reads CSGGQGESSYEQYF. Here the CDR3 DNA reads TGCAGCGGTGGACAGGGCGAGAGCTCCTACGAGCAGTACTTC.

This clone was counted a single time. The chain employs TRBV19 and TRBJ2-7; D possibly uses TRBD1 or TRBD2 (5 bases each). From germline, CDR1 is LNHDA and CDR2 SQIVND (reference sequence). V lost 3 bases to trimming and J lost 4 bases, with 13 bases between them. The CDR3 totals 14 residues. CDR3 region: CASSMRGVGYEQYF. The CDR3 DNA is TGTGCCAGTAGTATGAGGGGTGTCGGTTACGAGCAGTACTTC.

This chain links TRBV5-4 with TRBJ2-5; TRBD1 matches 8 bases. Germline CDR1 is SGHNT and CDR2 is YYREEE (reference sequence). J was trimmed by 4 bases and V by 3 bases; bases with no gene match: 8. The CDR3 runs to 15 residues. CDR3 nucleotides: TGTGCCAGCAGCTCCCCGACAGGGGCATCAGAGACCCAGTACTTC. Translated, it gives CASSSPTGASETQYF. The full variable domain, with the rest looked up from reference TRBV5-4 and TRBJ2-5, is ETGVTQSPTHLIKTRGQQVTLRCSSQSGHNTVSWYQQALGQGPQFIFQYYREEENGRGNFPPRFSGLQFPNYSSELNVNALELDDSALYLCASSSPTGASETQYFGPGTRLLVL.

A single count supports this clone. The V and J genes are TRBV27 and TRBJ2-7; the D call may be TRBD1 or TRBD2 (5 bases each). The CDR3 is 15 amino acids. CDR1 and CDR2 (germline): MNHEY, SMNVEV (reference sequence). The V end was cut by 5 bases, the J end by 3 bases, with 17 bases between. The CDR3 spells CASSPGTGGDYEQYF. The DNA for the CDR3 is TGTGCCAGCAGTCCAGGGACCGGCGGAGACTACGAGCAGTACTTC.

This clone was observed a single time. V and J are TRBV18 and TRBJ2-3, with 9 bases fitting TRBD1. The CDR3 is 16 amino acids. The V and J ends lost 4 bases and 3 bases, in that order; junction bases with no gene match: 8. Germline-derived CDR1 and CDR2 are KGHSH and LQKENI. The CDR3: CASSLIQTGGTDTQYF. DNA for the CDR3: TGTGCCAGCTCACTCATACAGACAGGGGGGACAGATACGCAGTATTTT.